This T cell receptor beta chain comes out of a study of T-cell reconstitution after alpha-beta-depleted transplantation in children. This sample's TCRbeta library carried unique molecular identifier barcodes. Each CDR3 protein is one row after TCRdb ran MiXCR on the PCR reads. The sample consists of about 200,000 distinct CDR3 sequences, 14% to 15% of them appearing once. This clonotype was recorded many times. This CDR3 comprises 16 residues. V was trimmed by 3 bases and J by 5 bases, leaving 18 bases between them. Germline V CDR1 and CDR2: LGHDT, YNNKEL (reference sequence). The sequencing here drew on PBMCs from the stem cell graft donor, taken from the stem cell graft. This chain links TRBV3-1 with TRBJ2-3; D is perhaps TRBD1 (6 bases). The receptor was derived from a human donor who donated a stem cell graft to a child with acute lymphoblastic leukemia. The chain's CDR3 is CASSQPLGGVGDTQYF. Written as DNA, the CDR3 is TGTGCCAGCAGCCAGCCCCTAGGGGGAGTTGGAGATACGCAGTATTTT.